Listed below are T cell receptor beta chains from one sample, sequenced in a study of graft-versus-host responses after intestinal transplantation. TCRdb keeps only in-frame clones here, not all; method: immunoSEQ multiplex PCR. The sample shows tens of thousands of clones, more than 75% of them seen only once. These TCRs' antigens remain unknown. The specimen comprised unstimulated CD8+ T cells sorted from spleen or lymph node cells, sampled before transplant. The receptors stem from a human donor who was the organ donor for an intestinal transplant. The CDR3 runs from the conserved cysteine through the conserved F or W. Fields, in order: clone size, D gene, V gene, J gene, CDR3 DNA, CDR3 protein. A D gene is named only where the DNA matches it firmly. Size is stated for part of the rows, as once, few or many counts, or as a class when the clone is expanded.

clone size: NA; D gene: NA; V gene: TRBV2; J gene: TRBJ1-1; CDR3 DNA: TGTGCCAGCAGACGCGGACCCTATAACACTGAAGCTTTCTTT; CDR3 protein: CASRRGPYNTEAFF
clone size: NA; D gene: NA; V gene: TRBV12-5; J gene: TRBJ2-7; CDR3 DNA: TGTGCTAGTGGTCGACAACCGGACGGCGCGAGGGAGCAGTACTTC; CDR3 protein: CASGRQPDGAREQYF
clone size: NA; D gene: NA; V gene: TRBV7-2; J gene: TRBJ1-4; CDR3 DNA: TGTGCCAGCAGCTTGTGGGGGACTAATGAAAAACTGTTTTTT; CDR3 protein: CASSLWGTNEKLFF
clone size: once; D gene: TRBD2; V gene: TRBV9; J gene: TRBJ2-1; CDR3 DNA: TGTGCCAGCAGCGTAGGACTAGCGGGGGGGAGCGACAATGAGCAGTTCTTC; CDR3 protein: CASSVGLAGGSDNEQFF
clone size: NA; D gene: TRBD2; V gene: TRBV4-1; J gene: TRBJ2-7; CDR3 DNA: TGCGCCAGCAGCCAAGTCGAGCGGGGACTCTACGAGCAGTACTTC; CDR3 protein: CASSQVERGLYEQYF
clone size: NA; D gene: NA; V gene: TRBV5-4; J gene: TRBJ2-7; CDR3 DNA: TGTGCCAGCAGCTCTACCTACGAGCAGTACTTC; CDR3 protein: CASSSTYEQYF
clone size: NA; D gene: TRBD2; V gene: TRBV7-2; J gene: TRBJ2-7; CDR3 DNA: TGTGCCAGCAGCTTAGATAGGCGGGAGCTCACCTACGAGCAGTACTTC; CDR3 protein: CASSLDRRELTYEQYF
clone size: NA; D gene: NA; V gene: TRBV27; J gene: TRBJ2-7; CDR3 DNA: TGTGCCAGCAGTTTATCCAACTCCCACGAGCAGTACTTC; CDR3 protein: CASSLSNSHEQYF
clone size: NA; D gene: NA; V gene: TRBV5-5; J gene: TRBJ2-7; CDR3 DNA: TGTGCCAGCAGCAAGGGCCCACCCTACGAGCAGTACTTC; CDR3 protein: CASSKGPPYEQYF
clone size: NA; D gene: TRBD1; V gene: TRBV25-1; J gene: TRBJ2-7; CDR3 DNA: TGTGCCAGCAGTCAGGGGGCCTACGAGCAGTACTTC; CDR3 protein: CASSQGAYEQYF
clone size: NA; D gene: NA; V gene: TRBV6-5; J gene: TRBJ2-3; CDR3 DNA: TGTGCCAGCAGTTACTCGAATACAGATACGCAGTATTTT; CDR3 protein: CASSYSNTDTQYF
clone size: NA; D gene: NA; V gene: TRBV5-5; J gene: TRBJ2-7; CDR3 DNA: TGTGCCAGCAGCTTGGAGCATTTTAACGAGCAGTACTTC; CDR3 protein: CASSLEHFNEQYF
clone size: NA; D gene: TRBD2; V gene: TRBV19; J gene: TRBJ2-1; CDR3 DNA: TGTGCCAGTAGTCGACTAGCGGGAGGCTACAATGAGCAGTTCTTC; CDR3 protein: CASSRLAGGYNEQFF
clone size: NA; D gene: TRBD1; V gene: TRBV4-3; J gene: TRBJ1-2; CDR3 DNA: TGCGCCAGCAGCCAAGAAACCAATACCAGGGACAGGGGCCTCTATGGCTACACCTTC; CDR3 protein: CASSQETNTRDRGLYGYTF
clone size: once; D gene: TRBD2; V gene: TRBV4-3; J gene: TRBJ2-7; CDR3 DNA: TGCGCCAGCAGCCAAAAAAGACTAGCGGGCTACGAGCAGTACTTC; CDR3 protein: CASSQKRLAGYEQYF
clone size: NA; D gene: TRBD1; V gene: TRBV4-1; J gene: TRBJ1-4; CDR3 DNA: TGCGCCAGCAGCTTTAGGACAGGGAGGGAGCAAAGCGAAAAACTGTTTTTT; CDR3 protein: CASSFRTGREQSEKLFF
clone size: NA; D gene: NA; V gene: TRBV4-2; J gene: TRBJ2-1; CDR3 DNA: TGTGCCAGCAGCCAAGAAGAGGCCAATGAGCAGTTCTTC; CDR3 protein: CASSQEEANEQFF
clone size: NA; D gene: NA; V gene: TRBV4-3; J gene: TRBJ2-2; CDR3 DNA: TGCGCCAGCACCATGGTAGGCACCGGGGAGCTGTTTTTT; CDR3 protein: CASTMVGTGELFF
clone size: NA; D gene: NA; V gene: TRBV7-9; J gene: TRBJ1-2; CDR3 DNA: TGTGCCAGCAGCTCCAGCATTGGGCAGCTCTATGGCTACACCTTC; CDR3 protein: CASSSSIGQLYGYTF
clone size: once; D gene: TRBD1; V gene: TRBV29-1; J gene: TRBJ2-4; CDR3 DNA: TGCAGCGTGGACAGGGGAGCCAAAAACATTCAGTACTTC; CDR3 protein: CSVDRGAKNIQYF
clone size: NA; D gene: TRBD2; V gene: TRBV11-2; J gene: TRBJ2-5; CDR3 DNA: TGTGCCAGCAGCTTAGAATTACTAGCGGGGGGAGGTGAGACCCAGTACTTC; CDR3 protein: CASSLELLAGGGETQYF
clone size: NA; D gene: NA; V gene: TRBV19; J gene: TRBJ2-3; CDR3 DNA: TGTGCCAGTAGTATTACCTCCTGGGTCACAGATACGCAGTATTTT; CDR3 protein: CASSITSWVTDTQYF
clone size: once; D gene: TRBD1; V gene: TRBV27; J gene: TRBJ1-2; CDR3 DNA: TGTGCCAGCGGATTGTCCGGGACAGGGTTTAGCGGCTACACCTTC; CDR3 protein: CASGLSGTGFSGYTF
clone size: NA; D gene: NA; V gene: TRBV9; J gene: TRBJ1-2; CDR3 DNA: TGTGCCAGCAGCCCCCTCCGAACTGACAAAAACTATGGCTACACCTTC; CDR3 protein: CASSPLRTDKNYGYTF
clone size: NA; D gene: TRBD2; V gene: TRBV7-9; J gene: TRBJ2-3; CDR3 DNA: TGTGCCAGCAGCACTAGCGTCACAGATACGCAGTATTTT; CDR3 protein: CASSTSVTDTQYF
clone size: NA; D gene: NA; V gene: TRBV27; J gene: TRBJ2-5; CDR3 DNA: TGTGCCAGCAGTTACTTTTCAGGGGCTTGGGAGACCCAGTACTTC; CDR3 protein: CASSYFSGAWETQYF
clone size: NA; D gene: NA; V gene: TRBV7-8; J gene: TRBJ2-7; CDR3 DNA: TGTGCCAGCAGCCTAGTGACAGGGCCCCGGACATCCCCCCGCGGGAGCTCCTACGAGCAGTACTTC; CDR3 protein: CASSLVTGPRTSPRGSSYEQYF
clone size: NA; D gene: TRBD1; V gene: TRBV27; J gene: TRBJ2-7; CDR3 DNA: TGTGCCAGCAGTTGGACAGGGGCCTACGAGCAGTACTTC; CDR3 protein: CASSWTGAYEQYF
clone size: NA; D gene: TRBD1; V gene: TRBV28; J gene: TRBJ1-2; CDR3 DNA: TGTGCCACAGGACAGGGTATTAGTGGCGGCTACACCTTC; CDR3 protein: CATGQGISGGYTF
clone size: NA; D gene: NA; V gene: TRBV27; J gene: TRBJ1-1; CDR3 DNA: TGTGCCAGCAGTTCACCTGACATGCCCACTGAAGCTTTCTTT; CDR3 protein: CASSSPDMPTEAFF
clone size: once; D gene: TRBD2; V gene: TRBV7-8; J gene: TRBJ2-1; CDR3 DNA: TGTGCCAGCAGCTTAGTCCGGACTAGCGTCAATGAGCAGTTCTTC; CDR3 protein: CASSLVRTSVNEQFF
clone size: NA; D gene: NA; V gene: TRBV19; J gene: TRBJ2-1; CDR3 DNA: TGTGCCAGTAGTACGATGGGGAGCGGTGAGCAGTTCTTC; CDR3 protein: CASSTMGSGEQFF
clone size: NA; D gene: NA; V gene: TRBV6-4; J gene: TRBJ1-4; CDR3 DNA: TGCCCCCGGCACCGAACTAATGAAAAACTGTTTTTT; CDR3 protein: CPRHRTNEKLFF
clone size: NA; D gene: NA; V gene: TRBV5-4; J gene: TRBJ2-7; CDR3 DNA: TGTGCCAGCAGCTGGGGGACTGGATCCTACGAGCAGTACTTC; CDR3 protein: CASSWGTGSYEQYF
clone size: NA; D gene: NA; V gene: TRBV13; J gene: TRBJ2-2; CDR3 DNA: TGTGCCAGCAGTAAAACAGGGCGGACCGGGGAGCTGTTTTTT; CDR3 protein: CASSKTGRTGELFF
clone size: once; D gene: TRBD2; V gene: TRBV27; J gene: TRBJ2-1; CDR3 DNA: TGTGCCAGCAGTTTTGATTATAGCGGGAAGCGGGGGGAGCAGTTCTTC; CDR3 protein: CASSFDYSGKRGEQFF
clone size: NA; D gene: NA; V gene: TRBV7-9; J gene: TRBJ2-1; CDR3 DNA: TGTGCCAGCAGCCCAAGCAATGAGCAGTTCTTC; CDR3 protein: CASSPSNEQFF
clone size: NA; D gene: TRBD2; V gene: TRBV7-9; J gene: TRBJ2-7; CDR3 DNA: TGTGCCAGCAGCCCCCCCGATGGGACTAGCGACTACGAGCAGTACTTC; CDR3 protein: CASSPPDGTSDYEQYF
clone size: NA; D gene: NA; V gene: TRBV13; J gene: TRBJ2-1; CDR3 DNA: TGTGCCAGCAGCTTAGGTCGCAATGAGCAGTTCTTC; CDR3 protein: CASSLGRNEQFF
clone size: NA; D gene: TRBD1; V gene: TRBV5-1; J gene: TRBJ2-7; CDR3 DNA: TGCGCCAGCAGCTTGGCGGACAGGGTAAACTACGAGCAGTACTTC; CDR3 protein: CASSLADRVNYEQYF
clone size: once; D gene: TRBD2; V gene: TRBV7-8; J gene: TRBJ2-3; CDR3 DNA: TGTGCCAGCAGCCCACTAGCGGGGGGGCCATCGGATACGCAGTATTTT; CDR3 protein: CASSPLAGGPSDTQYF
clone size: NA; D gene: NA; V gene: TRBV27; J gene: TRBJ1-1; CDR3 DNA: TGTGCCAGCAGTTTAGGTACTGAAGCTTTCTTT; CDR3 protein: CASSLGTEAFF
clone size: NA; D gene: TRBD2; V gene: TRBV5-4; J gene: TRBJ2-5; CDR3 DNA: TGTGCCAGCAGCTGGACTAGCGGGGGGGCGGAGACCCAGTACTTC; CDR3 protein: CASSWTSGGAETQYF
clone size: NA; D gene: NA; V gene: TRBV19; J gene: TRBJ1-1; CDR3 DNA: TGTGCCAGTAGTATCTCGGAAAGAGGGACTGAAGCTTTCTTT; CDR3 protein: CASSISERGTEAFF
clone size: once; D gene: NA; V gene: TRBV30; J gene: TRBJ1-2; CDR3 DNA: TGTGCCTGGACCCTGGGGGGCCAGGGCTACACCTTC; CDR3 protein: CAWTLGGQGYTF
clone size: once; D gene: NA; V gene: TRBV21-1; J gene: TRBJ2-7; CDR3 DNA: TGTGCCAGCAGCAAAGTTCGGCCGGGACCTAGGGTGAACTACGAGCAGTACTTC; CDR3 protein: CASSKVRPGPRVNYEQYF
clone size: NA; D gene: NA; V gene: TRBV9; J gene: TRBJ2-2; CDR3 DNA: TGTGCCAGCAGCACCAGGTCCGGGGAGCTGTTTTTT; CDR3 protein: CASSTRSGELFF